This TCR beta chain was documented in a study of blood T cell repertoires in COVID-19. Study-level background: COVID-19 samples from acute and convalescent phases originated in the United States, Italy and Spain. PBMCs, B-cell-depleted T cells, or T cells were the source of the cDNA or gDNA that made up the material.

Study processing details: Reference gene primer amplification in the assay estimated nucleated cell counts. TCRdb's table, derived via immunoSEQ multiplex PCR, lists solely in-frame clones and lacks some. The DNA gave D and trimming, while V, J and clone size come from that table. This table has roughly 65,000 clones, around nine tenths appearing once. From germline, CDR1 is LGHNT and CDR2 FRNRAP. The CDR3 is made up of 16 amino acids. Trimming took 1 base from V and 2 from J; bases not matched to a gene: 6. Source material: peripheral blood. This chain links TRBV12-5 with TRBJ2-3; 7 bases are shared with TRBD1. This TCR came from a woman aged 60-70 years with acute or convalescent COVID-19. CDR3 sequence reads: CASGLALTGITDTQYF. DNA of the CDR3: TGTGCTAGTGGTTTGGCCCTGACAGGGATCACAGATACGCAGTATTTT. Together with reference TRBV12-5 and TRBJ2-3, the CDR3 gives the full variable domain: DARVTQTPRHKVTEMGQEVTMRCQPILGHNTVFWYRQTMMQGLELLAYFRNRAPLDDSGMPKDRFSAEMPDATLATLKIQPSEPRDSAVYFCASGLALTGITDTQYFGPGTRLTVL.